This T cell receptor beta chain was documented in a study of blood T cell repertoires in COVID-19. In the original analysis: Researchers report that nucleated cell counts were estimated from reference gene primer amplification. Profiled with immunoSEQ multiplex PCR; TCRdb holds only in-frame clones, not every one. From that table come the V and J calls and clone size; the DNA was used to work out D and trimming. The sample contains roughly 78,000 clones, approximately 86% of which appear only once. The CDR3 spans 15 residues. V shed 4 bases and J 8 bases; nucleotides not matched to a gene: 4. The germline V gene has CDR1 ENHRY and CDR2 SYGVKD.

The TCR sequence derives from a woman aged 55-70 years with acute or convalescent COVID-19. The gene calls are TRBV10-3 and TRBJ1-6; 11 nucleotides line up with TRBD1. The sequenced material came from peripheral blood. CDR3 protein: CAISGSGQGDSPLHF. CDR3 in DNA: TGTGCCATCAGTGGATCGGGACAGGGGGATTCACCCCTCCACTTT.